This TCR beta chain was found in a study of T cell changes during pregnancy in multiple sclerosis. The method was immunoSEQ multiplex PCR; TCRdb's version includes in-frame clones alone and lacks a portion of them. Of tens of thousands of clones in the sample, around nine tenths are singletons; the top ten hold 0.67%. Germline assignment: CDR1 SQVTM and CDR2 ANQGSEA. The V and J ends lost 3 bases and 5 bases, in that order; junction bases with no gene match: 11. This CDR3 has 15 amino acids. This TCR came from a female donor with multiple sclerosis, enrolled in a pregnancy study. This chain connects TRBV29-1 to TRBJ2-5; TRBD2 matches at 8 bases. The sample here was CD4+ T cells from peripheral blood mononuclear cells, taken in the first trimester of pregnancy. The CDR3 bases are TGCAGCGTTGACCCAAGCGGGAGCAAGGCGGAGACCCAGTACTTC. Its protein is CSVDPSGSKAETQYF.